Reported below is one T cell receptor beta chain. This entry comes from a study of blood T cell repertoires in COVID-19. The V and J ends lost 7 bases and 4 bases respectively, with 13 bases between them. Germline-derived CDR1 and CDR2 are SNHLY and FYNNEI. The CDR3 loop spans 14 amino acids. Participant-given clinical history determined each cohort assignment. Donors in Cohort 3 who had recovered were those with two negative PCRs, healthcare professional clearance, or resolution of their symptoms. Measured with immunoSEQ multiplex PCR; TCRdb has only the in-frame clones, and not every one. Of around 450,000 clones listed, 90% are singletons.

This chain connects TRBV2 to TRBJ1-4; D is unclear. This TCR was sampled from a man aged 18-30 years who had recovered from COVID-19. The sample was PBMCs or T cells enriched from blood (not recorded which). The CDR3 region has the DNA TGTGCCAGCAAAGTGGAGAGACTTAATGAAAAACTGTTTTTT. This gives the protein CASKVERLNEKLFF.